The 25 T cell receptor beta chains listed next were all sequenced from one sample in a study of T-cell reconstitution after alpha-beta-depleted transplantation in children. As it was prepared, the TCRbeta library received unique molecular identifiers. One entry per CDR3 protein, called by TCRdb with MiXCR from the PCR reads. The table lists about a million distinct CDR3 sequences, less than 30% of them singletons. The material sequenced was PBMCs, mostly from graft donor cells, taken 360 days after TCRalphabeta/CD19-depleted stem cell transplant. These TCRs come from a boy less than two years old who had a stem cell transplant for SCID, so the T cells may come from the graft donor.

This clonotype was observed a handful of times. The rearrangement links TRBV2 to TRBJ2-3; no firm D call. Germline-derived CDR1 and CDR2 are SNHLY and FYNNEI. Trimming cost V 0 bases and J 2 bases, with 9 bases left between them. The CDR3 covers 15 residues. CDR3 sequence (DNA): TGTGCCAGCAGTGAAGCCCCCCTTTACACAGATACGCAGTATTTT. This codes for CASSEAPLYTDTQYF.

This sequence joins TRBV5-1 and TRBJ1-2; D remains unclear. The CDR3 loop spans 14 amino acids. V was cut by 1 base and J by 3 bases, with 10 bases left in between. Germline CDR1 reads SGHRS; CDR2 reads YFSETQ. The CDR3 loop reads CASSLSSTDYGYTF. In nucleotides, the CDR3 is TGCGCCAGCAGCTTGTCGTCGACGGACTATGGCTACACCTTC. Together with reference TRBV5-1 and TRBJ1-2, the CDR3 gives the full variable domain: KAGVTQTPRYLIKTRGQQVTLSCSPISGHRSVSWYQQTPGQGLQFLFEYFSETQRNKGNFPGRFSGRQFSNSRSEMNVSTLELGDSALYLCASSLSSTDYGYTFGSGTRLTVV.

The CDR3 protein is CASSPLGQGALGTDTQYF. The CDR3 DNA sequence: TGTGCCAGCTCACCCCTAGGACAGGGGGCGCTTGGAACAGATACGCAGTATTTT. The rearrangement joins TRBV18 to TRBJ2-3; 11 bases line up with TRBD1. Germline V CDR1 and CDR2: KGHSH, LQKENI. The CDR3 is 18 residues long. V dropped 3 bases and J dropped 3; count of bases not matched to a gene: 11.

The chain couples TRBV7-8 to TRBJ2-1, with D unresolved. The CDR3 runs to 14 residues. The germline V and J ends were trimmed by 0 bases and 7 bases, with 10 bases remaining between them. The germline V gene has CDR1 SGHVS and CDR2 FQNEAQ. This CDR3 reads CASSLAGPRNEQFF. CDR3 nucleotides: TGTGCCAGCAGCTTAGCCGGACCGAGGAATGAGCAGTTCTTC.

This chain joins TRBV20-1 and TRBJ2-1; D uncertain. The CDR3 spans 12 residues. Germline loops: CDR1 DFQATT, CDR2 SNEGSKA (reference sequence). Trimming removed 8 bases at V and 4 bases at J, with 12 bases between. The CDR3 is CSPRPNYNEQFF. The DNA for the CDR3 is TGCAGTCCACGACCCAATTACAATGAGCAGTTCTTC.

This clonotype was seen a few times. This chain uses TRBV6-2 or TRBV6-3 with TRBJ2-1; maybe TRBD2 (5 bases). The germline V gene has CDR1 MNHEY and CDR2 SVGEGT. The CDR3 covers 16 residues. The ends were cut back, 2 bases at V and 2 bases at J, with 13 bases in the middle. The CDR3 DNA follows: TGTGCCAGCAGTTACACAGCGGTCCCTCCCTACAATGAGCAGTTCTTC. As protein: CASSYTAVPPYNEQFF.

This clonotype turned up a few times. The J gene is TRBJ2-7, the V gene TRBV15, with D possibly matching TRBD2 (6 bases). This CDR3 comprises 16 residues. The germline V and J ends were trimmed by 1 base and 0 bases, with 13 bases remaining between them. Germline CDR1 LNHNV, CDR2 YYDKDF (reference sequence). The CDR3 nucleotides are TGTGCCACCAGCAGAGGCCCCGGGACTTACTCCTACGAGCAGTACTTC. Translated, it gives CATSRGPGTYSYEQYF.

This clonotype has a handful of counts. This chain uses TRBV20-1 with TRBJ2-1, with TRBD2 identical over 8 bases. The CDR3 contains 16 residues. CDR1 is DFQATT, CDR2 SNEGSKA, per germline (reference sequence). Trimming took 3 bases from V and 4 from J; bases not matched to a gene: 11. This CDR3 is CSASRSASGGYNEQFF. The CDR3, as DNA: TGCAGTGCTAGCCGCTCCGCCAGCGGGGGTTACAATGAGCAGTTCTTC.

This chain joins TRBV5-1 and TRBJ2-3; D tentatively fits TRBD1 or TRBD2 (5 bases each). The CDR3 has 15 amino acids. Germline V lookup: CDR1 SGHRS, CDR2 YFSETQ. V dropped 4 bases and J dropped 1 base, with 13 bases sitting between them. CDR3 coding DNA: TGCGCCAGCAGCCACCGGGGCCTACGCACAGATACGCAGTATTTT. Protein: CASSHRGLRTDTQYF.

Note on this clonotype: The junction departs from the called germline gene at one end, perhaps through a read error. This chain connects TRBV20-1 to TRBJ2-1; D is possibly TRBD1 or TRBD2 (7 bases each). CDR3 length: 17 residues. Germline values: CDR1 DFQATT, CDR2 SNEGSKA (reference sequence). This CDR3 reads CCARGRTGGSSYNEQFF. The CDR3 DNA follows: TGCTGTGCTAGAGGTCGGACAGGCGGGAGCTCCTACAATGAGCAGTTCTTC.

This chain uses TRBV12-3 or TRBV12-4 with TRBJ1-1, with D possibly matching TRBD1 (5 bases). V was pared by 7 bases and J by 4 bases, with 13 bases between. The CDR3 covers 13 residues. The CDR3 is CASKQGGSTEAFF. CDR3 DNA sequence: TGTGCCAGCAAGCAGGGAGGAAGCACTGAAGCTTTCTTT.

The chain is built from TRBV24-1 and TRBJ2-1; D remains ambiguous. Germline loops: CDR1 KGHDR, CDR2 SFDVKD. With 0 bases removed from V and 0 bases from J, the gap between germline ends came to 8 bases. The CDR3 totals 16 residues. CDR3 sequence: CATSDLQTVSYNEQFF. CDR3 bases: TGTGCCACCAGTGATTTGCAAACCGTCTCCTACAATGAGCAGTTCTTC.

This chain uses TRBV19 with TRBJ1-5, with D unclear. Deletions cut 6 bases from V and 7 bases from J, with 10 bases between. Germline V gene sequence: CDR1 LNHDA, CDR2 SQIVND (reference sequence). This CDR3 comprises 12 residues. The CDR3 DNA is TGTGCCAGTAGGGGAGGGAAACAGCCCCAGCATTTT. This codes for CASRGGKQPQHF.

This rearrangement joins TRBV5-1 to TRBJ2-1; maybe TRBD1 (5 bases). CDR1 and CDR2 (germline): SGHRS, YFSETQ. Deletions cut 1 base from V and 6 bases from J, with 8 bases between. The CDR3 totals 13 residues. The CDR3 DNA reads TGCGCCAGCAGCTTGAGGGGTCGCAATGAGCAGTTCTTC. This codes for CASSLRGRNEQFF.

This clonotype was counted only a few times. The chain uses TRBV7-9 and TRBJ2-1; no reliable D call. The CDR3 sequence is 12 residues long. The V and J ends lost 1 base and 8 bases respectively, with 6 bases between them. CDR1 and CDR2 (germline): SEHNR, FQNEAQ (reference sequence). Here the CDR3 reads CASSLGADEQFF. The CDR3 nucleotides read TGTGCCAGCAGCTTAGGGGCGGATGAGCAGTTCTTC.

This clonotype was seen more than once but under ten times. The genes are TRBV20-1 and TRBJ1-1, with unresolved D. Germline V gives CDR1 DFQATT, CDR2 SNEGSKA (reference sequence). With 6 bases removed from V and 4 bases from J, the gap between germline ends came to 24 bases. The CDR3 has 16 amino acids. The CDR3 sequence is CSAQPLGGPNPTEAFF. The CDR3 nucleotides read TGCAGTGCCCAGCCTTTGGGAGGGCCGAATCCCACTGAAGCTTTCTTT.

This clonotype was found a few times. The chain recombines TRBV15 with TRBJ2-7; TRBD2 aligns across 7 bases. J gave up 0 bases and V 3 bases, and 2 bases lay outside the gene matches. The CDR3 covers 14 residues. Germline-derived CDR1 and CDR2 are LNHNV and YYDKDF (reference sequence). The CDR3 DNA reads as TGTGCCACCAGCAGGACTAGCTTCTCCTACGAGCAGTACTTC. Translating gives CATSRTSFSYEQYF.

This clonotype was recorded a few times. The chain recombines TRBV6-5 with TRBJ1-1; no definite D call. Trimming left V 0 bases short and J 2 bases short, with 10 bases between. Looked up from germline, CDR1 is MNHEY and CDR2 is SVGAGI. This CDR3 spans 15 amino acids. In DNA, the CDR3 is TGTGCCAGCAGTTACTCGAGGACGGCAAACACTGAAGCTTTCTTT. This gives the protein CASSYSRTANTEAFF.

This clonotype was recorded at least ten times. The chain recombines TRBV19 with TRBJ1-4; D gene ambiguous. Germline-derived CDR1 and CDR2 are LNHDA and SQIVND (reference sequence). CDR3 length equals 11 residues. Deletions cut 3 bases from V and 8 bases from J, with 4 bases between. CDR3 protein: CASSIGEKLFF. The CDR3 bases are TGTGCCAGTAGTATCGGCGAAAAACTGTTTTTT.

The V gene is TRBV6-5, the J gene TRBJ2-7; tentatively, D is TRBD2 (6 bases). V was trimmed by 2 bases and J by 0 bases, leaving 8 bases between them. CDR1 and CDR2 from the germline V gene are MNHEY and SVGAGI. This CDR3 region has 14 residues. The CDR3 sequence is CASSYAGYSYEQYF. DNA for the CDR3: TGTGCCAGCAGTTACGCGGGATACTCCTACGAGCAGTACTTC.

In its sample, this clonotype was seen many times. A junction boundary mismatches the germline segment, possibly from a read error. The chain joins TRBV4-2 to TRBJ2-5; D is perhaps TRBD1 (6 bases). In germline, CDR1 is LGHNA, CDR2 YNFKEQ. This CDR3 spans 12 amino acids. CDR3 coding DNA: TGCGCCAGCAGCCAGGGGCAAGAGACCCAGTACTTC. This codes for CASSQGQETQYF.

This clonotype was counted many times. The chain employs TRBV9 and TRBJ2-1; tentatively, D is TRBD1 (6 bases). Germline V gene data show CDR1 as SGDLS and CDR2 as YYNGEE. This CDR3 has 14 residues. Trimming took off 4 bases at V and 6 bases at J, with 14 bases between the two ends. The chain's CDR3 is CASSWGPQSNEQFF. The CDR3 DNA is TGTGCCAGCAGCTGGGGGCCCCAATCCAATGAGCAGTTCTTC.

This chain uses TRBV5-1 with TRBJ1-1; D uncertain. The germline V and J ends were trimmed by 4 bases and 5 bases, with 9 bases remaining between them. This CDR3 has 12 residues. Germline CDR1 is SGHRS and CDR2 is YFSETQ. CDR3 in amino acids: CASSTKGTEAFF. CDR3 bases: TGCGCCAGCAGCACTAAAGGAACTGAAGCTTTCTTT.

This chain connects TRBV28 to TRBJ1-4; the D gene is possibly TRBD1 (5 bases). Germline V gene data show CDR1 as MDHEN and CDR2 as SYDVKM. The CDR3 contains 14 residues. V gave up 7 bases and J gave up 3 bases, with 12 bases separating them. DNA of the CDR3: TGTGCCAGCATCTTCAGAGGGGCTAATGAAAAACTGTTTTTT. This sequence encodes CASIFRGANEKLFF. Variable domain in full (rest from reference TRBV28 and TRBJ1-4): DVKVTQSSRYLVKRTGEKVFLECVQDMDHENMFWYRQDPGLGLRLIYFSYDVKMKEKGDIPEGYSVSREKKERFSLILESASTNQTSMYLCASIFRGANEKLFFGSGTQLSVL.

The CDR3 nucleotides are TGCGCCAGCAGCAGGTGGAACGGACAGGGCTACGAGCAGTACTTC. It encodes CASSRWNGQGYEQYF. J is TRBJ2-7 and V is TRBV5-1; 8 nucleotides match TRBD1. V lost 4 bases to trimming and J lost 3 bases; unmatched junction nucleotides: 9. CDR3 size: 15 residues. CDR1 SGHRS and CDR2 YFSETQ come from the germline V gene.